The present T cell receptor beta chain was sequenced within a study of blood T cell repertoires in COVID-19. Study details: Samples of COVID-19 (acute and convalescent) were obtained from the United States, Italy and Spain. PBMCs, B-cell-depleted T cells, or T cells were the source of the cDNA or gDNA that made up the material.

Germline V gene sequence: CDR1 SNHLY, CDR2 FYNNEI. Trimming removed 3 bases at V and 1 base at J, with 12 bases between. The length of the CDR3 is 15 residues. How the authors handled the data: Quantification of nucleated cells was approximated via reference gene primer amplification. TCRdb's table, derived via immunoSEQ multiplex PCR, lists solely in-frame clones and lacks some. V and J calls and clone size are those listed in that table; D and trimming were worked out from the DNA. The sample yields 250,000 or so clones, 75% to 90% seen once. Material: peripheral blood. The rearrangement links TRBV2 to TRBJ1-1; the D gene is possibly TRBD1 (6 bases). The sequence was collected from a middle-aged woman who had recovered from COVID-19. This CDR3 is CASSEQGQENTEAFF. The CDR3 nucleotides are TGTGCCAGCAGTGAGCAGGGGCAAGAGAACACTGAAGCTTTCTTT.